What follows is one TCR beta chain and its context. This sample stems from a study of T cell responses to AZD1222 COVID-19 vaccine. Overall study context: Pooling covered second doses at about 4 or about 12 weeks.

V was shortened by 2 bases and J by 2 bases, with 8 bases between the two germline ends. This CDR3 is built from 14 residues. Germline values: CDR1 WNHNN, CDR2 SYGVQD (reference sequence). Only in-frame clones appear in the TCRdb table, and some are missing; sequencing was by immunoSEQ multiplex PCR. The sample lists roughly 100,000 clones; roughly 82% were seen once. The chain joins TRBV10-1 to TRBJ2-3; D remains ambiguous. The sequence was collected from an adult in good health. The sequencing here drew on peripheral blood, taken on day 0 of AZD1222 vaccination. The CDR3 spells CASSETRPTDTQYF. The DNA of the CDR3 is TGCGCCAGCAGTGAGACCAGGCCCACAGATACGCAGTATTTT.